The clone carrying this T cell receptor (beta chain) occurred many times. What it recognizes is unknown. The data originate from a study of early T cells in non-severe SARS-CoV-2 infection. Across the whole study: Sequencing used unsorted whole-blood bulk RNA, so chains lack pairing. The study, taken as a whole, reports: Matching against VDJdb likely underestimated virus-specific expansions, favoring anti-spike CD8.

After removal of 3 bases from V and 2 bases from J, the junction contained 6 bases not matched to a gene. CDR3 size: 16 residues. Germline V gene lookup returns CDR1 LNHDA and CDR2 SQIVND (reference sequence). Individually, cDNA molecules had unique molecular identifiers attached to them. TCRdb fed the 5' RACE reads into MiXCR, producing one record per CDR3 protein. Of roughly 40,000 distinct CDR3 sequences listed, about 6.3% are singletons. The rearrangement links TRBV19 to TRBJ2-2; 7 nucleotides agree with TRBD2. Sequenced: whole blood. The clonotype was recovered from an adult who was a healthcare worker with PCR-confirmed SARS-CoV-2 infection or an uninfected control (not recorded which). Here the CDR3 reads CASSMNAGVNTGELFF. CDR3 in DNA: TGTGCCAGTAGTATGAATGCGGGAGTTAACACCGGGGAGCTGTTTTTT.